Shown below are 7 T cell receptor beta chains from a single sample sequenced in a study of cytomegalovirus exposure and HLA in healthy donors. The PCR ran on 60 Vbeta and 13 Jbeta primers. The data were produced by immunoSEQ multiplex PCR, yet TCRdb's version contains in-frame clones alone and is incomplete. The table lists around 130,000 clones, more than 80% of them singletons. Sequenced sample: PBMCs. These TCRs come from a woman aged 40 to 55 in good health and CMV-seropositive.

This chain joins TRBV5-1 and TRBJ2-7; 9 positions agree with TRBD1. The CDR3 loop spans 15 amino acids. The J segment lost 2 bases and the V segment lost 8 bases, leaving 11 bases of the junction unmatched. Per germline, CDR1 SGHRS and CDR2 YFSETQ. The CDR3 loop is CASADFGTGPYEQYF. As DNA, the CDR3 is TGCGCCAGTGCTGACTTCGGGACAGGGCCCTACGAGCAGTACTTC.

The rearrangement links TRBV13 to TRBJ2-1; D possibly corresponds to TRBD1 (6 bases). CDR3 length equals 13 residues. Trimming cost V 5 bases and J 8 bases, with 13 bases left between them. Germline V gene lookup returns CDR1 PRHDT and CDR2 FYEKMQ (reference sequence). CDR3 in amino acids: CASSPQGFDEQFF. The CDR3, as DNA: TGTGCCAGCAGCCCCCAGGGGTTCGATGAGCAGTTCTTC.

To note about this clone: At one boundary the junction diverges from the germline segment, which might be a read error. Other DNA sequences in this sample translate to the same CDR3. The CDR3 sequence: CASSWQGTYEQYF. Written as DNA, the CDR3 is TGTGCTAGCAGCTGGCAGGGGACCTACGAGCAGTACTTC. The chain links TRBV5-6 to TRBJ2-7, with D possibly TRBD1 on 6 matching bases. This CDR3 comprises 13 residues. Germline V lookup: CDR1 SGHDT, CDR2 YYEEEE.

The chain uses TRBV9 and TRBJ2-1; TRBD2 aligns across 10 bases. The CDR3 extends over 19 amino acids. Germline CDR1 reads SGDLS; CDR2 reads YYNGEE. With 0 bases clipped from V and 0 bases from J, the junction kept 9 bases outside the gene matches. CDR3 loop: CASSVGPSGGGSSYNEQFF. The DNA for the CDR3 is TGTGCCAGCAGCGTAGGACCTAGCGGGGGCGGGAGCTCCTACAATGAGCAGTTCTTC.

This chain joins TRBV5-1 and TRBJ1-1, with TRBD1 matching 12 bases. The CDR3 runs to 17 residues. The trim removed 4 bases at V and 5 bases at J, leaving 12 bases unmatched. CDR1 is SGHRS and CDR2 is YFSETQ in the germline V gene. In nucleotides, the CDR3 is TGCGCCAGCAGCCAAACCGGGACAGGGGGCTCTAGGACTGAAGCTTTCTTT. Translated, it gives CASSQTGTGGSRTEAFF.

The chain joins TRBV5-4 to TRBJ2-7, with 8 bases that match TRBD1. J lost 0 bases, V lost 4 bases, and 6 bases had no gene match. CDR1 and CDR2 from the germline V gene are SGHNT and YYREEE (reference sequence). The CDR3 contains 15 residues. The chain's CDR3 is CASSPGQASSYEQYF. The CDR3 DNA is TGTGCCAGCAGCCCGGGACAGGCTAGCTCCTACGAGCAGTACTTC.

The chain uses TRBV5-1 and TRBJ2-2; maybe TRBD1 (6 bases). Deletions cut 2 bases from V and 1 base from J, with 6 bases between. CDR1 is SGHRS and CDR2 is YFSETQ in the germline V gene. The CDR3 runs 14 residues. The CDR3 sequence: CASSLQGNTGELFF. The CDR3 coding sequence is TGCGCCAGCAGCTTACAGGGGAACACCGGGGAGCTGTTTTTT.